Following are 14 T cell receptor beta chains from one sample sequenced in a study of tumor-infiltrating lymphocytes in primary liver carcinoma (dated by TCRdb to the late 2010s). Without any cell sorting, total RNA and DNA were extracted together from roughly 20-30 mg of bulk tissue using the AllPrep DNA/RNA mini kit. The sequencer was an Illumina HiSeq 2500. TCRbeta-specific cDNA was reverse-transcribed from roughly 500 ng total RNA using a constant-region primer and ProtoScript II reverse transcriptase. Construction of the TCRbeta libraries relied on three nested rounds of multiplex PCR, following a slightly modified ARM-PCR procedure. Each of the first two PCR rounds ran for around 9 cycles and used multiplex TRBV1-TRBV30 forward primers together with a Cbeta reverse primer. The public reads were quality trimmed at Q25 with fastp and then assembled into clones with MiXCR by TCRdb, keeping productive beta chains. Each CDR3 protein gets just one entry, which takes the most common genes and DNA from the rows behind it. The table for this sample lists about 120,000 distinct CDR3 sequences; 55% to 70% of them were counted only once. The ten largest clones represent more than 8% of the sample.

Input material: tumor-adjacent normal liver tissue. The receptors stem from an older woman with primary liver carcinoma and hepatitis B virus infection.

V usage is TRBV28 and J usage is TRBJ2-2; 11 nucleotides line up with TRBD2. Germline CDR1 MDHEN, CDR2 SYDVKM. The CDR3 sequence is 18 residues long. The trim removed 5 bases at V and 0 bases at J, leaving 8 bases unmatched. This CDR3 reads CASSRGTSGKTNTGELFF. Written as DNA, the CDR3 is TGTGCCAGCAGTCGTGGGACTAGCGGAAAGACGAACACCGGGGAGCTGTTTTTT.

The V gene is TRBV7-6, the J gene TRBJ2-1, with TRBD2 matching 9 bases. Germline trimming cut 2 bases from V and 3 bases from J; bases unmatched to any gene: 11. The CDR3 totals 18 residues. CDR1 is SGHVS and CDR2 is FNYEAQ in the germline V gene. The DNA of the CDR3 is TGTGCCAGCAGCTTAATGTCTAGCGGGGCCGGGTTCTACAATGAGCAGTTCTTC. Translating gives CASSLMSSGAGFYNEQFF. The full variable domain, with the rest looked up from reference TRBV7-6 and TRBJ2-1, is GAGVSQSPRYKVTKRGQDVALRCDPISGHVSLYWYRQALGQGPEFLTYFNYEAQQDKSGLPNDRFSAERPEGSISTLTIQRTEQRDSAMYRCASSLMSSGAGFYNEQFFGPGTRLTVL.

Turning to this clonotype: One end of the junction is discordant with germline, which a read error may explain. The gene calls are TRBV10-2 and TRBJ2-7; 7 nucleotides match TRBD2. Germline CDR1 reads WSHSY; CDR2 reads SAAADI. The CDR3 is 17 residues long. CDR3: CASRPTDWRESSYKQYF. CDR3 nucleotide sequence: TGCGCCAGCAGACCAACCGACTGGCGGGAGAGCTCCTACAAGCAGTACTTC.

Comments on this clonotype: One end of the junction varies from germline; a read error may be responsible. The V and J genes are TRBV5-4 and TRBJ1-2; a possible D gene is TRBD1 (6 bases). The CDR3 has 15 residues. Germline loops: CDR1 SGHNT, CDR2 YYREEE (reference sequence). CDR3 amino acids: CASSLALAGEVGYTF. DNA of the CDR3: TGTGCTAGCAGCTTGGCCCTGGCAGGGGAGGTTGGCTACACCTTC.

Points on this clonotype: The junction departs from germline at one end; a sequencing error may be responsible. V usage is TRBV11-3 and J usage is TRBJ2-2, with a possible D match to TRBD2 (5 bases). CDR1 SGHNT and CDR2 YENEEA come from the germline V gene. The CDR3 consists of 16 residues. This CDR3 reads CAISLGGAWYTGELFF. The CDR3 DNA sequence: TGTGCCATCAGCTTAGGAGGTGCATGGTACACCGGGGAGCTGTTTTTT.

This clonotype appeared many times. This sequence joins TRBV7-8 and TRBJ1-1; D is uncertain. CDR3 size: 14 residues. Germline V gives CDR1 SGHVS, CDR2 FQNEAQ. Trimming stripped 1 base from V and 2 bases from J, with 8 bases between. CDR3 nucleotides: TGTGCCAGCAGCTTAGTGGTGGGAAACACTGAAGCTTTCTTT. This codes for CASSLVVGNTEAFF.

Of note for this clonotype: A read error may produce the germline difference seen at one junction end. The chain uses TRBV11-2 and TRBJ2-1, with D unclear. CDR1 and CDR2 (germline): SGHAT, FQNNGV. This CDR3 region has 15 residues. In DNA, the CDR3 is TGTGCCAGCAGCGACCGGTACATGGGTTGGGATGAGCAGTCCTTC. Translation gives CASSDRYMGWDEQSF.

This clonotype has a single count. It is likely a read error, because the conserved phenylalanine at the end of the CDR3 is missing. The CDR3 loop reads CASSSRRNTEAFL. DNA of the CDR3: TGTGCCAGCAGCAGTCGGCGGAACACTGAAGCTTTCCTT. The gene calls are TRBV7-3 and TRBJ1-1; D unresolved. Per germline, CDR1 SGHTA and CDR2 FQGTGA. CDR3 size: 13 residues. The V gene lost 5 bases and the J gene lost 1 base, with 8 bases spanning the gap.

This clonotype came up many times. V and J are TRBV5-4 and TRBJ2-2; TRBD1 aligns across 11 bases. V was pared by 2 bases and J by 5 bases, with 2 bases of the junction left unmatched. Looked up from germline, CDR1 is SGHNT and CDR2 is YYREEE (reference sequence). This CDR3 comprises 15 residues. CDR3 residues: CASSLGQGATGELFF. The DNA for the CDR3 is TGTGCCAGCAGCTTAGGACAGGGGGCAACCGGGGAGCTGTTTTTT.

Turning to this clonotype: As the CDR3 is not closed by the conserved phenylalanine or tryptophan, this likely results from a read error. The DNA is left out, because the CDR3 cannot be placed on it with certainty; the CDR3 is given as TCRdb lists it. This sequence joins TRBV5-1 and TRBJ2-7; TRBD2 is the table's D call, not checked against the DNA. Germline lookup yields CDR1 SGHRS and CDR2 YFSETQ. From its first to its last residue, the CDR3 has 16 amino acids. The CDR3 sequence: CASSSGLAGGQYARYL.

This clonotype has a count of ten or more. A single base separates this from a much larger clone, so it may be a read error. This chain joins TRBV11-2 and TRBJ2-7, with 10 bases fitting TRBD2. CDR3 length: 15 residues. The V and J ends lost 0 bases and 6 bases, in that order; junction bases with no gene match: 5. CDR1 is SGHAT and CDR2 is FQNNGV in the germline V gene. The DNA for the CDR3 is TGTGCCAGCAGCTTAGAGCCTAGCGGGGGCGGCGAGCAGTACTTC. It encodes CASSLEPSGGGEQYF.

As to this clonotype: The junction departs from the called germline gene at one end, perhaps through a read error. The chain couples TRBV6-6 to TRBJ2-1; D is ambiguous. The end of the DNA aligns better with TRBJ2-7, so the J call may be wrong. This CDR3 is built from 14 residues. Germline values: CDR1 MNHNY, CDR2 SVGAGI (reference sequence). CDR3 in DNA: TGTGCCAGTAGTTACTCTTCCAAGGGCTATGAGCAGTACTTC. Translation: CASSYSSKGYEQYF.

A remark on this clonotype: The junction and the germline gene differ at one end; a read error may be behind it. Written as DNA, the CDR3 is TGTGCCACCAGCCAAGAAGGCCCAGCGGGAACTTGGACAGATACGCAGTATTTT. Translating it yields CATSQEGPAGTWTDTQYF. The genes are TRBV4-2 and TRBJ2-3; 7 nucleotides align to TRBD2. The CDR3 is 18 residues long. Germline V gene sequence: CDR1 LGHNA, CDR2 YNFKEQ.

As concerns this clonotype: The CDR3 end shows no conserved phenylalanine or tryptophan, and so a read error is likely. The V call is TRBV5-1, the J call TRBJ2-1; D is possibly TRBD2 (6 bases). Looked up from germline, CDR1 is SGHRS and CDR2 is YFSETQ. The CDR3 has 13 amino acids. V lost 8 bases to trimming and J lost 9 bases, with 18 bases between them. As DNA, the CDR3 is TGCGCCAGTAGCCTACCGGACTATTTTGAGCAGTTCTAC. Translating gives CASSLPDYFEQFY.